Reported below is one T cell receptor (beta chain). No antigen is known for it. Sample-barcoded 5' priming and a J-beta primer mix drove a second PCR of roughly 7 to 11 cycles. MiXCR, run by TCRdb on the 5' RACE reads, gives a single entry per CDR3 protein. This sample has some 1,000,000 distinct CDR3 sequences, with approximately 25% found just once. Trimming removed 0 bases from V and 3 bases from J, with 13 bases in between. The germline V gene has CDR1 DFQATT and CDR2 SNEGSKA (reference sequence). The CDR3 covers 15 residues. These data belong to a study of blood T cells in healthy people across ages. Overall study results and limits: Age brought a roughly linear fall in TCR beta diversity measured per million T cells.

No fewer than 6 micrograms of total RNA were isolated from every sample. The same sample was also studied in work on T cells of mothers and their children. Per that study: According to the study, all extracted RNA entered cDNA synthesis at around 1.6 ug per 15 ul.

This sequence joins TRBV20-1 and TRBJ2-3, with D perhaps matching TRBD2 (5 bases). Specimen: blood. This TCR derives from a girl aged 2-10 years in good health. CDR3 loop: CSARDLSDNTDTQYF. As DNA, the CDR3 is TGCAGTGCTAGAGATCTTAGCGACAATACAGATACGCAGTATTTT.